This T cell receptor (beta chain) was identified during a study of siplizumab effects on memory and regulatory T cells. Whole-study results and caveats: Mappable alloreactive CD4+ clones were on average around 69% Treg-derived with siplizumab, approximately 30% in controls.

Method: immunoSEQ multiplex PCR; TCRdb's copy keeps in-frame clones and lacks some. The repertoire consists of nearly 85,000 clones, with over 80% occurring once and the leading ten covering 1.5%. In its sample, this clone was seen a few times. What it recognizes is unknown. V lost 9 bases to trimming and J lost 3 bases, with 5 bases between them. The CDR3 has 10 residues. The germline gives CDR1 MNHNS, CDR2 SASEGT. The chain combines TRBV6-1 with TRBJ1-2; D is unclear. Specimen: Tregs sorted from blood. This sequence originates from a human donor in good health. Written as DNA, the CDR3 is TGTGCCAGTGCTGACTATGGCTACACCTTC. Residues: CASADYGYTF.